Listed below are T cell receptor beta chains from one sample, sequenced in a study of control samples from healthy donors and cancer patients. Only in-frame clones appear in the TCRdb table, and some are missing; sequencing was by immunoSEQ multiplex PCR. The table includes 90,000 to 100,000 clones, 79% detected once. Input material: blood. The receptors here all came from a woman in her 30s in good health. The CDR3 runs from the conserved cysteine through the conserved F or W. The order of the fields is V gene, D gene, J gene, clone size, CDR3 DNA, CDR3 protein. The D gene is left open where the match is weak. Part of the rows lack a size; the others show once, few, many or a class for expanded clones.

V gene: TRBV6-5; D gene: TRBD1; J gene: TRBJ1-6; clone size: -; CDR3 DNA: TGTGCCAGCAGCGACAGGGGCGCCTATAATTCACCCCTCCACTTT; CDR3 protein: CASSDRGAYNSPLHF
V gene: TRBV29-1; D gene: TRBD1; J gene: TRBJ2-2; clone size: once; CDR3 DNA: TGCAGCGCCGGGACAGGGGGCGCCGGGGAGCTGTTTTTT; CDR3 protein: CSAGTGGAGELFF
V gene: TRBV27; D gene: -; J gene: TRBJ1-2; clone size: -; CDR3 DNA: TGTGCCAGCAGTTCCAGGGCTGGGGGCTACACCTTC; CDR3 protein: CASSSRAGGYTF
V gene: TRBV12-5; D gene: -; J gene: TRBJ2-7; clone size: -; CDR3 DNA: TGTGCTAGTGGTTTGGGGCTAGCCGGACCCGAGCAGTACTTC; CDR3 protein: CASGLGLAGPEQYF
V gene: TRBV5-6; D gene: -; J gene: TRBJ1-1; clone size: -; CDR3 DNA: TGTGCCAGCAGCCCGCGTAGCCGGAATATGAACACTGAAGCTTTCTTT; CDR3 protein: CASSPRSRNMNTEAFF
V gene: TRBV6-5; D gene: TRBD1; J gene: TRBJ1-1; clone size: -; CDR3 DNA: TGTGCCAGCGGAGACAGGGGAACGGACACTGAAGCTTTCTTT; CDR3 protein: CASGDRGTDTEAFF
V gene: TRBV9; D gene: -; J gene: TRBJ1-4; clone size: -; CDR3 DNA: TGTGCCAGCAGCGTAGGGGGGGCAACAACTAATGAAAAACTGTTTTTT; CDR3 protein: CASSVGGATTNEKLFF
V gene: TRBV5-4; D gene: -; J gene: TRBJ2-6; clone size: -; CDR3 DNA: TGTGCCAGCAGCTTGGATGCAGGGGCTGGGGCCAACGTCCTGACTTTC; CDR3 protein: CASSLDAGAGANVLTF
V gene: TRBV6-1; D gene: TRBD1; J gene: TRBJ2-3; clone size: -; CDR3 DNA: TGTGCCAGCAGTGACGGACAGGGAGACACAGATACGCAGTATTTT; CDR3 protein: CASSDGQGDTDTQYF
V gene: TRBV9; D gene: -; J gene: TRBJ2-2; clone size: -; CDR3 DNA: TGTGCCAGCAGCCCGGACTGGGGAAACACCGGGGAGCTGTTTTTT; CDR3 protein: CASSPDWGNTGELFF
V gene: TRBV15; D gene: -; J gene: TRBJ1-2; clone size: -; CDR3 DNA: TGTGCCACCAGCAGGTGGGGTGACTATGGCTACACCTTC; CDR3 protein: CATSRWGDYGYTF
V gene: TRBV7-2; D gene: -; J gene: TRBJ2-2; clone size: -; CDR3 DNA: TGTGCCAGCAGCCTTGGACGGCTCACCGGGGAGCTGTTTTTT; CDR3 protein: CASSLGRLTGELFF
V gene: TRBV4-1; D gene: TRBD2; J gene: TRBJ2-1; clone size: -; CDR3 DNA: TGCGCCAGCAGCCAAGAGGCGTCCGGGGGGTTGGTTGAGCAGTTCTTC; CDR3 protein: CASSQEASGGLVEQFF
V gene: TRBV25-1; D gene: TRBD1; J gene: TRBJ2-7; clone size: -; CDR3 DNA: TGTGCCAGCAGAAGCACAGGGGCCTACGAGCAGTACTTC; CDR3 protein: CASRSTGAYEQYF
V gene: TRBV5-1; D gene: -; J gene: TRBJ2-7; clone size: once; CDR3 DNA: TGCGCCAGCAGCTTGGACCCGACGAGCGCCGAGCAGTACTTC; CDR3 protein: CASSLDPTSAEQYF
V gene: TRBV7-9; D gene: TRBD2; J gene: TRBJ2-7; clone size: -; CDR3 DNA: TGTGCCAGCAGCTTAGCGGTGTCTAGCGGCCTATCCTACGAGCAGTACTTC; CDR3 protein: CASSLAVSSGLSYEQYF
V gene: TRBV2; D gene: TRBD2; J gene: TRBJ2-1; clone size: -; CDR3 DNA: TGTGCCAGCAGCGGAGGGACTAGCGGGTACCAGGGTGAGCAGTTCTTC; CDR3 protein: CASSGGTSGYQGEQFF
V gene: TRBV5-4; D gene: -; J gene: TRBJ2-3; clone size: -; CDR3 DNA: TGTGCCAGCAGCTTGGGGCTCAGTGCTAGCACAGATACGCAGTATTTT; CDR3 protein: CASSLGLSASTDTQYF
V gene: TRBV15; D gene: -; J gene: TRBJ2-5; clone size: -; CDR3 DNA: TGTGCCACCAGGCTGGACACCGACAGGGAGACCCAGTACTTC; CDR3 protein: CATRLDTDRETQYF
V gene: TRBV7-2; D gene: TRBD2; J gene: TRBJ2-5; clone size: -; CDR3 DNA: TGTGCCAGCAGCCCGCGGACTAGCGGAGGAGAGACCCAGTACTTC; CDR3 protein: CASSPRTSGGETQYF
V gene: TRBV7-9; D gene: TRBD1; J gene: TRBJ2-7; clone size: -; CDR3 DNA: TGTGCCAGCAGCTCAACTACAGGGGGCGAAACGTACTTC; CDR3 protein: CASSSTTGGETYF
V gene: TRBV7-2; D gene: TRBD2; J gene: TRBJ2-7; clone size: once; CDR3 DNA: TGTGCCAGCAGCCTAACAAGGACTAGCGGGGTCAGCTCCTACGAGCAGTACTTC; CDR3 protein: CASSLTRTSGVSSYEQYF
V gene: TRBV4-3; D gene: TRBD2; J gene: TRBJ2-1; clone size: -; CDR3 DNA: TGCGCCAGCAGCCAAGAACCGGGGGGGCCTCGACATGAGCAGTTCTTC; CDR3 protein: CASSQEPGGPRHEQFF
V gene: TRBV5-1; D gene: TRBD2; J gene: TRBJ2-3; clone size: -; CDR3 DNA: TGCGCCAGCAGCTTGTGGACTAGCGGGGGGACAGATACGCAGTATTTT; CDR3 protein: CASSLWTSGGTDTQYF
V gene: TRBV6-1; D gene: TRBD2; J gene: TRBJ2-1; clone size: -; CDR3 DNA: TGTGCCAGCAGTGAGTCCCTAGCGGGGGGGAGTAGCTCCTACAATGAGCAGTTCTTC; CDR3 protein: CASSESLAGGSSSYNEQFF
V gene: TRBV20-1; D gene: -; J gene: TRBJ1-2; clone size: -; CDR3 DNA: TGCAGTGCTAGAGACAGGAATGGCTACACCTTC; CDR3 protein: CSARDRNGYTF
V gene: TRBV27; D gene: -; J gene: TRBJ2-3; clone size: -; CDR3 DNA: TGTGCCAGCAGTTTTGCCGGGGGCTTAGCCGATACGCAGTATTTT; CDR3 protein: CASSFAGGLADTQYF
V gene: TRBV7-2; D gene: -; J gene: TRBJ2-3; clone size: -; CDR3 DNA: TGTGCCAGCAGCCCTAGGCCGGGCGGCAGCACAGATACGCAGTATTTT; CDR3 protein: CASSPRPGGSTDTQYF